This T cell receptor (beta chain) was documented in a study of blood T cell repertoires in COVID-19. Study-level information: Sites across the United States, Italy and Spain contributed samples from acute and convalescent COVID-19. From T cells, B-cell-depleted T cells, or PBMCs came the material, which was cDNA or gDNA.

Losses at the gene ends were 5 bases for V and 4 bases for J; bases not matched to a gene: 7. This CDR3 comprises 15 residues. CDR1 is SNHLY and CDR2 is FYNNEI in the germline V gene. Sequencing used immunoSEQ multiplex PCR; TCRdb keeps in-frame clones, though not all of them. The data show roughly 480,000 clones, roughly nine tenths seen once. The receptor's source is a man aged 18 to 35 with COVID-19, enrolled during active disease. This rearrangement joins TRBV2 to TRBJ2-5, with TRBD2 identical over 10 bases. Material for sequencing was peripheral blood. CDR3 DNA: TGTGCCAGCAGTTTGGCTAGCGGGAGAATAGAGACCCAGTACTTC. It translates to CASSLASGRIETQYF. The whole variable domain, filled in from reference TRBV2 and TRBJ2-5, reads EPEVTQTPSHQVTQMGQEVILRCVPISNHLYFYWYRQILGQKVEFLVSFYNNEISEKSEIFDDQFSVERPDGSNFTLKIRSTKLEDSAMYFCASSLASGRIETQYFGPGTRLLVL.